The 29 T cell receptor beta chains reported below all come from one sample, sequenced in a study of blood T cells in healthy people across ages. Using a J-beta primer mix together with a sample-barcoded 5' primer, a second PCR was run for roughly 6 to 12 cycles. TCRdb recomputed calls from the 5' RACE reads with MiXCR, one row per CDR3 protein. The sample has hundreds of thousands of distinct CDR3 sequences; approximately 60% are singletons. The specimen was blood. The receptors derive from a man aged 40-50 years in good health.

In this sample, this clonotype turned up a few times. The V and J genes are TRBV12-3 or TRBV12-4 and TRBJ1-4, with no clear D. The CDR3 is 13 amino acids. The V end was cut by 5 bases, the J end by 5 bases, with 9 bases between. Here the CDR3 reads CASSHLSNEKLFF. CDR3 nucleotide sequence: TGTGCCAGCAGTCACCTCTCCAATGAAAAACTGTTTTTT.

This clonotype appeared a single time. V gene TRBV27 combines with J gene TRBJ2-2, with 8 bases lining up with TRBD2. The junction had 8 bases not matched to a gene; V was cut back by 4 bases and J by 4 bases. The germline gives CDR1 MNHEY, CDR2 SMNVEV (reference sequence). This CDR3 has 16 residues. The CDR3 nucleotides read TGTGCCAGCAGTTCCTTAGCGGGGAGACTCACCGGGGAGCTGTTTTTT. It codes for CASSSLAGRLTGELFF.

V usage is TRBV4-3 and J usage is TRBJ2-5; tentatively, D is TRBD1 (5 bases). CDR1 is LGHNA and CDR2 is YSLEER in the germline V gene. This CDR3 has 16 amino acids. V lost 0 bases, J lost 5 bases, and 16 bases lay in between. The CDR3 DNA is TGCGCCAGCAGCCAAGAGTTCGGGCGCAGGGCGGAGACCCAGTACTTC. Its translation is CASSQEFGRRAETQYF.

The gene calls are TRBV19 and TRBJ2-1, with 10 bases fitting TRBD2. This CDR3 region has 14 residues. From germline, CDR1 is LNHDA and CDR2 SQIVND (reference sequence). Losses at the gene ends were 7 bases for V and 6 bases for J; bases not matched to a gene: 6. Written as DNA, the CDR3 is TGTGCCAGTATGTCAGCGGGGGGGCCCAATGAGCAGTTCTTC. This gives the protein CASMSAGGPNEQFF.

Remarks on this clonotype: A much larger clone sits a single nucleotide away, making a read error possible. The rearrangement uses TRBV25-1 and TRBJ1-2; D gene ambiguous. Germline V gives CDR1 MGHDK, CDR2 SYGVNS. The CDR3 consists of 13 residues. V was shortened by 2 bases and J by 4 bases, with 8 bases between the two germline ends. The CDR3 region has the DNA TGTGCCAGCAGTGAAGCCCGGGTCTATGGCTACACCTTC. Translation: CASSEARVYGYTF.

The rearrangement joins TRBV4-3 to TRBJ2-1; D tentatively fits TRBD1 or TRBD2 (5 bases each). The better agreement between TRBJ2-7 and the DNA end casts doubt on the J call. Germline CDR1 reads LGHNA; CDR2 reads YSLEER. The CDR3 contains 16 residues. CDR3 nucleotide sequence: TGCGCCAGCAGCCAAGGAGGGGAGTACACCTACAATGAGCAGTACTTC. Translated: CASSQGGEYTYNEQYF.

CDR3 sequence reads: CSVVMQGVYNEQFF. The CDR3 bases are TGCAGCGTCGTAATGCAGGGAGTATACAATGAGCAGTTCTTC. The chain employs TRBV29-1 and TRBJ2-1; D is possibly TRBD1 or TRBD2 (5 bases each). CDR1 SQVTM and CDR2 ANQGSEA come from the germline V gene. This CDR3 spans 14 amino acids. V gave up 6 bases and J gave up 4 bases, with 16 bases separating them.

CDR3: CSARDVGDTGELFF. In DNA, the CDR3 is TGCAGTGCTAGAGATGTCGGGGATACCGGGGAGCTGTTTTTT. V gene TRBV20-1 combines with J gene TRBJ2-2; maybe TRBD2 (5 bases). Trimming removed 0 bases at V and 5 bases at J, with 10 bases between. Germline CDR1 reads DFQATT; CDR2 reads SNEGSKA (reference sequence). The CDR3 sequence is 14 residues long.

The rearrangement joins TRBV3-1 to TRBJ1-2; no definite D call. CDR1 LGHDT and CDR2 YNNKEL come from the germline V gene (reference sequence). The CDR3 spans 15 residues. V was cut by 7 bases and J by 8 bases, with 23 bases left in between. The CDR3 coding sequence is TGTGCCAGCACAACCGGAGGAGCTCGACCGTGGGGCTACACCTTC. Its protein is CASTTGGARPWGYTF.

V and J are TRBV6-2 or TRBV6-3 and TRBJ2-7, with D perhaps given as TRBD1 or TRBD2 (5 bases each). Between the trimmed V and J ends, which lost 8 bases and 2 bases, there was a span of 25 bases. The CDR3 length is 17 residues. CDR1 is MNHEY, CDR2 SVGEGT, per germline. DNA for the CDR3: TGTGCCAGCGGGGGAGACAGCGCGACTTACCGAACCTACGAGCAGTACTTC. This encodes CASGGDSATYRTYEQYF.

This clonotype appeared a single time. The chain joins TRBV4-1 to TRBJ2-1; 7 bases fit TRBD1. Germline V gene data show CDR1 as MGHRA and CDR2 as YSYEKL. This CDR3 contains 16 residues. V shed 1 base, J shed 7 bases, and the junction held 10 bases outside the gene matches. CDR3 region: CASSQGLTGSKNEQFF. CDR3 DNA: TGCGCCAGCAGCCAAGGGTTGACAGGGTCAAAGAATGAGCAGTTCTTC.

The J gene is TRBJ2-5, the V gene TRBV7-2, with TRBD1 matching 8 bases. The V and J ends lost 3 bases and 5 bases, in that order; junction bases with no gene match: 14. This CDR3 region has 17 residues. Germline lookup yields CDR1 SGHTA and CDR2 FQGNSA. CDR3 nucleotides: TGTGCCAGCAGCTTCCGGGACAGGTTTTTTACAGGGGAGACCCAGTACTTC. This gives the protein CASSFRDRFFTGETQYF.

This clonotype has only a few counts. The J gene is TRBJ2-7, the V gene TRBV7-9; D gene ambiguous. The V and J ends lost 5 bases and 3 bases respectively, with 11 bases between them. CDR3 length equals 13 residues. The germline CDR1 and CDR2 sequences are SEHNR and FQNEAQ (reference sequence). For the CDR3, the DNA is TGTGCCAGCAGCCATTCGATCAACTACGAGCAGTACTTC. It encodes CASSHSINYEQYF. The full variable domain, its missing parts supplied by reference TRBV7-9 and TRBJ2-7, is DTGVSQNPRHKITKRGQNVTFRCDPISEHNRLYWYRQTLGQGPEFLTYFQNEAQLEKSRLLSDRFSAERPKGSFSTLEIQRTEQGDSAMYLCASSHSINYEQYFGPGTRLTVT.

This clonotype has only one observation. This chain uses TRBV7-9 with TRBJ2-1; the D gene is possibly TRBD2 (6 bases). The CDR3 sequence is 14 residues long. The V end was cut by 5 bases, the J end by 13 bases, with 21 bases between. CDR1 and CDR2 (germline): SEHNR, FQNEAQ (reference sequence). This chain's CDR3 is CASSPQGARETQFF. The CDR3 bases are TGTGCCAGCAGCCCCCAAGGGGCACGGGAGACCCAGTTCTTC. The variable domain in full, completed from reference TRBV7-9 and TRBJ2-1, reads DTGVSQNPRHKITKRGQNVTFRCDPISEHNRLYWYRQTLGQGPEFLTYFQNEAQLEKSRLLSDRFSAERPKGSFSTLEIQRTEQGDSAMYLCASSPQGARETQFFGPGTRLTVL.

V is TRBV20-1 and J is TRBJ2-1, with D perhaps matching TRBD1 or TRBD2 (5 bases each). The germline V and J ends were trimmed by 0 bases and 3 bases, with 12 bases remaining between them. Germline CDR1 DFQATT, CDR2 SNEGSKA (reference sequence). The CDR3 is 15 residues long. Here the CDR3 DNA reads TGCAGTGCTAGAGACGGGTTGGGGGTCTACAATGAGCAGTTCTTC. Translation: CSARDGLGVYNEQFF.

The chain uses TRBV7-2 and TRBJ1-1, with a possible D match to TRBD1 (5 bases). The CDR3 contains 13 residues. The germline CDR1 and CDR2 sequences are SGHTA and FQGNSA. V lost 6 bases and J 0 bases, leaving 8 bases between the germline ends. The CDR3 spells CASRQALNTEAFF. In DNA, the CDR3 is TGTGCCAGCAGACAGGCACTGAACACTGAAGCTTTCTTT.

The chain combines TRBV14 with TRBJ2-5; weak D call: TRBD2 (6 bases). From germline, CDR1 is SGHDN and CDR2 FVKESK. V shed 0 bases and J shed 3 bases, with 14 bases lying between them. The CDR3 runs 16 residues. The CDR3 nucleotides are TGTGCCAGCAGCCAAGATAGCCAGGGAGGAAAAGAGACCCAGTACTTC. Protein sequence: CASSQDSQGGKETQYF.

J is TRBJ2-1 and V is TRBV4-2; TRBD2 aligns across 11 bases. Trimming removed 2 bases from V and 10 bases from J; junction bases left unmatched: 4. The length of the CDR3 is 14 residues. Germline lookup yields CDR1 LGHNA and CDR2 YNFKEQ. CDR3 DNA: TGTGCCAGCAGCCAATTTAGCGGGAGGGAGGAGCAGTTCTTC. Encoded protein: CASSQFSGREEQFF.

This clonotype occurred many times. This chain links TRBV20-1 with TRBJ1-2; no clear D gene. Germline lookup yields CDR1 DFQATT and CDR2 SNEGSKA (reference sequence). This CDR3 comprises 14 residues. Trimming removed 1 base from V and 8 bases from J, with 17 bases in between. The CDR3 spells CSARAGGSFRGYTF. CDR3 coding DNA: TGCAGTGCTAGAGCTGGAGGGTCTTTTCGGGGCTACACCTTC.

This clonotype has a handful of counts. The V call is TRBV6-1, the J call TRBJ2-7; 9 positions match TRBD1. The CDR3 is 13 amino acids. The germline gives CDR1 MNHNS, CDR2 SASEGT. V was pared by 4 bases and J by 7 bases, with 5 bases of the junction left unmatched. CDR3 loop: CASSATGGGEQYF. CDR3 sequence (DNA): TGTGCCAGCAGTGCCACAGGGGGCGGTGAGCAGTACTTC.

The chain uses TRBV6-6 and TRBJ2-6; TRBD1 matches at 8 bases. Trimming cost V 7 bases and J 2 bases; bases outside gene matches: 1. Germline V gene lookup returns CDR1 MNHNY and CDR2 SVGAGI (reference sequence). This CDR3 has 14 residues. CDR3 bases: TGTGCCAGCACAGGGGGCGCTGGGGCCAACGTCCTGACTTTC. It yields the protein CASTGGAGANVLTF.

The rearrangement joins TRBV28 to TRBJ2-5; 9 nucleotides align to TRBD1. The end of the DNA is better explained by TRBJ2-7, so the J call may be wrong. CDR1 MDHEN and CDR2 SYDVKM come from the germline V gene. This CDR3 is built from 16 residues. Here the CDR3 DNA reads TGTGCCAGCAGTTCTTACATCCCGGGACAGGGCTACGAGCAGTACTTC. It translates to CASSSYIPGQGYEQYF.

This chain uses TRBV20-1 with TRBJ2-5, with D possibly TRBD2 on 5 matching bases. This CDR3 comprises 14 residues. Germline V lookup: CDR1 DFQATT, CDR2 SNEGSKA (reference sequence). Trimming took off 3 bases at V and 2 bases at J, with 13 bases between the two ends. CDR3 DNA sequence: TGCAGTGCTAGTTTCGGACTTCAGCAAGAGACCCAGTACTTC. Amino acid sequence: CSASFGLQQETQYF.

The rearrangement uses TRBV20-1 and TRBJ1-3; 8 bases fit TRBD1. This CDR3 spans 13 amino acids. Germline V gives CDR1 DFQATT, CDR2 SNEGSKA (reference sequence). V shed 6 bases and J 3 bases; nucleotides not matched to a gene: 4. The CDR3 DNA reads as TGCAGTGCACAGGACAGGGTTGGAAACACCATATATTTT. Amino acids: CSAQDRVGNTIYF.

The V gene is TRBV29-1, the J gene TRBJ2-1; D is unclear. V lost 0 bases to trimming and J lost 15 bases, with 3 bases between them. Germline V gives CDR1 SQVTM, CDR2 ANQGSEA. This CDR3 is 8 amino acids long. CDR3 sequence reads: CSVEDRFF. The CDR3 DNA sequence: TGCAGCGTTGAAGATCGGTTCTTC.

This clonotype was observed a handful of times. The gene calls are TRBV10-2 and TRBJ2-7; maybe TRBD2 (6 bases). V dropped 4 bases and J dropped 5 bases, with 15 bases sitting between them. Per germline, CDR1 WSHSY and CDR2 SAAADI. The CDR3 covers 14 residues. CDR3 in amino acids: CASSVTGSRNEQYF. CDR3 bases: TGCGCCAGCAGTGTTACCGGGAGTCGGAACGAGCAGTACTTC.

CDR3 DNA: TGTGCCGGCCTCCGGGTCGGGCAGGCAGATACGCAGTATTTT. Translation gives CAGLRVGQADTQYF. The chain employs TRBV28 and TRBJ2-3; D ambiguous. Germline V gene data show CDR1 as MDHEN and CDR2 as SYDVKM. The CDR3 length is 14 residues. The germline V and J ends were trimmed by 11 bases and 4 bases, with 19 bases remaining between them. The entire variable domain, with the rest obtained from reference TRBV28 and TRBJ2-3, is as follows: DVKVTQSSRYLVKRTGEKVFLECVQDMDHENMFWYRQDPGLGLRLIYFSYDVKMKEKGDIPEGYSVSREKKERFSLILESASTNQTSMYLCAGLRVGQADTQYFGPGTRLTVL.

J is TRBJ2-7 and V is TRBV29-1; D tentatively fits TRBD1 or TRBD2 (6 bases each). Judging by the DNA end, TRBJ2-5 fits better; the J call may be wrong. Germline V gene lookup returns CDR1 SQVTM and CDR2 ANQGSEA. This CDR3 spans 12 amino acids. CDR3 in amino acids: CSVGGAEETQYF. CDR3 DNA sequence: TGCAGCGTTGGGGGGGCGGAAGAGACCCAGTACTTC.

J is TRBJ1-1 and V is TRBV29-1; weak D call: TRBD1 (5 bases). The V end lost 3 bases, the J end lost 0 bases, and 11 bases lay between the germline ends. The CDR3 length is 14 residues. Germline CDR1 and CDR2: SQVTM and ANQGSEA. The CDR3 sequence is CSVETATMNTEAFF. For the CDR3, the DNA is TGCAGCGTTGAGACAGCAACAATGAACACTGAAGCTTTCTTT.